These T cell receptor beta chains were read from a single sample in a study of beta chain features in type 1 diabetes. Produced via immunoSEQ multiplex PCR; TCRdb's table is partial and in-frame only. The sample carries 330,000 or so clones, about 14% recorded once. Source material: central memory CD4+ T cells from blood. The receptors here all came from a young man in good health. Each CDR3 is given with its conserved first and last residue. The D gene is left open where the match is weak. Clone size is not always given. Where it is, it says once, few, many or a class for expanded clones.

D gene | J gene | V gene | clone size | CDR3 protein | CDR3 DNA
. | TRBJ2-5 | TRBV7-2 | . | CASSLDKHIQETQYF | TGTGCCAGCAGCTTAGATAAGCACATCCAAGAGACCCAGTACTTC
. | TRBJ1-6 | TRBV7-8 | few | CASSFSGGGPAGALHF | TGTGCCAGCAGCTTCTCTGGAGGAGGGCCTGCTGGGGCCCTCCACTTT
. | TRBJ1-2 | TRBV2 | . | CASSGSISYTF | TGTGCCAGCAGTGGAAGTATAAGCTACACCTTC
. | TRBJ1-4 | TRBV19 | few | CATAPGINEKLFF | TGTGCCACCGCCCCCGGGATTAATGAAAAACTGTTTTTT
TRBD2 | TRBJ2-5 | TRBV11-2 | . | CASSLDGGEGEETQYF | TGTGCCAGCAGCTTAGATGGCGGGGAGGGAGAAGAGACCCAGTACTTC
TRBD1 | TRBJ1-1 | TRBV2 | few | CASSGSQGAGEAFF | TGTGCCAGCAGCGGATCACAGGGGGCGGGTGAAGCTTTCTTT
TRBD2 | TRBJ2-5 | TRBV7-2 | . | CASSLGSLAGARETQYF | TGTGCCAGCAGCTTAGGGAGCCTAGCGGGAGCTCGGGAGACCCAGTACTTC
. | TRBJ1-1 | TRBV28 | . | CASRPSGPHNTEAFF | TGTGCCAGCAGGCCCTCGGGGCCCCATAACACTGAAGCTTTCTTT
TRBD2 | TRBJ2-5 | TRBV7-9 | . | CASSPQSGIQETQYF | TGTGCCAGCAGCCCACAAAGCGGGATCCAAGAGACCCAGTACTTC
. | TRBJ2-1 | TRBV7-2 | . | CASSLAGGYNEQFF | TGTGCCAGCAGCTTAGCGGGAGGCTACAATGAGCAGTTCTTC
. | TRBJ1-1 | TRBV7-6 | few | CASSLEPTNTEAFF | TGTGCCAGCAGCTTAGAGCCAACGAACACTGAAGCTTTCTTT
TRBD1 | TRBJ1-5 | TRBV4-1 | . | CASSQGGGQGLGQPQHF | TGCGCCAGCAGCCAAGGGGGTGGACAGGGGCTAGGACAGCCCCAGCATTTT
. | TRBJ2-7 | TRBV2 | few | CASSEGGGHYEQYF | TGTGCCAGCAGTGAAGGCGGGGGACACTACGAGCAGTACTTC
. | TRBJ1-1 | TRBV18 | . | CASSPSDSLAEAFF | TGTGCCAGCTCACCATCGGACAGTCTTGCTGAAGCTTTCTTT
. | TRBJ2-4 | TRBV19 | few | CASSIRGVNIQYF | TGTGCCAGTAGTATAAGAGGAGTAAACATTCAGTACTTC
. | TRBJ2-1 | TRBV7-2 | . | CASSLPRDQFF | TGTGCCAGCAGCTTACCCCGGGACCAGTTCTTC
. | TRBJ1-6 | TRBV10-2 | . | CASSYENSPLHF | TGCGCCAGCAGTTACGAGAATTCACCCCTCCACTTT
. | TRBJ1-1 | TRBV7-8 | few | CASSKDGVGAFF | TGTGCCAGCAGCAAAGATGGGGTCGGGGCTTTCTTT
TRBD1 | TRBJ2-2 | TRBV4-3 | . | CASSQGRGRTGELFF | TGCGCCAGCAGCCAAGGCAGGGGGCGCACCGGGGAGCTGTTTTTT
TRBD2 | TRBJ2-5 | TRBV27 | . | CASSYTSGGRQETQYF | TGTGCCAGCAGTTATACTAGCGGGGGGCGCCAAGAGACCCAGTACTTC
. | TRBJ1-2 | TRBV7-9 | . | CASSLDAGYTF | TGTGCCAGCAGCCTTGACGCAGGCTACACCTTC
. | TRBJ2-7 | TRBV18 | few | CASKTDRSSYEQYF | TGTGCCAGCAAAACCGACAGAAGCTCCTACGAGCAGTACTTC
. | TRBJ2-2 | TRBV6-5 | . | CASSFSRTTTGELFF | TGTGCCAGCAGTTTCTCACGGACTACCACCGGGGAGCTGTTTTTT
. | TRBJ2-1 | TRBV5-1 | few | CASSSVAGAPGEQFF | TGCGCCAGCAGCTCCGTCGCGGGGGCCCCAGGGGAGCAGTTCTTC
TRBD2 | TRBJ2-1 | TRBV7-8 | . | CASSLLGSGGAYNEQFF | TGTGCCAGCAGCTTATTGGGTAGCGGGGGGGCCTACAATGAGCAGTTCTTC
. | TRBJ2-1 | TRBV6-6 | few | CASSPPAAAYNEQFF | TGTGCCAGCAGCCCCCCCGCAGCCGCCTACAATGAGCAGTTCTTC
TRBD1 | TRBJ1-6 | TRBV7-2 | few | CASNQGGSPLHF | TGTGCCAGCAACCAGGGGGGATCACCCCTCCACTTT